The 6 T cell receptor beta chains below come from one sample, sequenced in a study of regulatory T cells in long-lasting Graves disease. Assembly of TCR beta libraries relied on iRepertoire HTBI primers together with Arm-PCR of CDR3 regions. TCRdb independently ran MiXCR on the multiplex PCR reads; one entry per CDR3 protein. The sample consists of more than 350,000 distinct CDR3 sequences, just under 15% of them appearing once. As for time point: newly diagnosed GD, antithyroid drugs for less than 3 months. The authors made the TCR library using RNA they extracted from PBMCs. These data were likewise used in another study, on T cells in Graves' hyperthyroidism and ophthalmopathy.

The sample consisted of peripheral blood mononuclear cells (PBMCs), taken at new diagnosis, from a patient treated with antithyroid drugs. All receptors derive from a woman aged 25 to 39 with Graves disease.

This clonotype was recorded at least ten times. The J gene is TRBJ2-7, the V gene TRBV7-9; possibly TRBD2 for D (6 bases). V was clipped by 5 bases and J by 5 bases, with 25 bases between them. This CDR3 spans 17 amino acids. In germline, CDR1 is SEHNR, CDR2 FQNEAQ (reference sequence). The CDR3 bases are TGTGCCAGCAGCGACTTGGGGCGGGGCGTGTATAGGAACGAGCAGTACTTC. This codes for CASSDLGRGVYRNEQYF. The complete variable domain, with remaining parts taken from reference TRBV7-9 and TRBJ2-7, reads DTGVSQNPRHKITKRGQNVTFRCDPISEHNRLYWYRQTLGQGPEFLTYFQNEAQLEKSRLLSDRFSAERPKGSFSTLEIQRTEQGDSAMYLCASSDLGRGVYRNEQYFGPGTRLTVT.

At least ten counts were recorded for this clonotype. This sequence joins TRBV9 and TRBJ1-2; 10 nucleotides line up with TRBD1. Trimming at V came to 3 bases and at J to 6 bases, leaving 2 bases not matched to a gene. CDR1 is SGDLS, CDR2 YYNGEE, per germline. This CDR3 contains 13 residues. This CDR3 is CASSAGQGDGYTF. The CDR3 DNA follows: TGTGCCAGCAGCGCCGGACAGGGGGATGGCTACACCTTC. Using reference TRBV9 and TRBJ1-2 for the parts outside the CDR3, the full variable domain is DSGVTQTPKHLITATGQRVTLRCSPRSGDLSVYWYQQSLDQGLQFLIQYYNGEERAKGNILERFSAQQFPDLHSELNLSSLELGDSALYFCASSAGQGDGYTFGSGTRLTVV.

This clonotype has just a few counts. The chain combines TRBV5-5 with TRBJ1-5; D may be TRBD1 (5 bases). The CDR3 length is 14 residues. Germline V lookup: CDR1 SGHKS, CDR2 YYEKEE (reference sequence). Trimming took off 4 bases at V and 7 bases at J, with 15 bases between the two ends. The CDR3 sequence is CASSLPGNGQPQHF. The CDR3, as DNA: TGTGCCAGCAGCCTACCAGGGAATGGCCAGCCCCAGCATTTT. Filled out from reference TRBV5-5 and TRBJ1-5, the complete variable domain reads DAGVTQSPTHLIKTRGQQVTLRCSPISGHKSVSWYQQVLGQGPQFIFQYYEKEERGRGNFPDRFSARQFPNYSSELNVNALLLGDSALYLCASSLPGNGQPQHFGDGTRLSIL.

This clonotype was seen repeatedly, ten times or more. The gene calls are TRBV6-2 or TRBV6-3 and TRBJ2-3; D is undetermined. This CDR3 contains 16 residues. V was pared by 5 bases and J by 0 bases, with 15 bases between. CDR1 is MNHEY and CDR2 is SVGEGT in the germline V gene. CDR3 nucleotide sequence: TGTGCCAGCAGTGAAGATTCGGTAGATAGCACAGATACGCAGTATTTT. Its protein is CASSEDSVDSTDTQYF.

This clonotype was counted between two and nine times. V and J are TRBV4-1 and TRBJ2-1; possibly TRBD2 for D (6 bases). The CDR3 extends over 17 amino acids. Trimming stripped 0 bases from V and 8 bases from J, with 20 bases between. Germline CDR1 and CDR2: MGHRA and YSYEKL. In nucleotides, the CDR3 is TGCGCCAGCAGCCAAGATGAGGTGGCGGGGAGGTTCTATGAGCAGTTCTTC. Encoded protein: CASSQDEVAGRFYEQFF.

The CDR3 reads CASSFREGAVELFF. DNA of the CDR3: TGTGCCAGCAGCTTTCGGGAAGGCGCAGTGGAGCTGTTTTTT. The chain combines TRBV5-6 with TRBJ2-2, with TRBD2 as a possible D gene (5 bases). The CDR3 extends over 14 amino acids. Between the trimmed V and J ends, which lost 2 bases and 10 bases, there was a span of 15 bases. CDR1 is SGHDT, CDR2 YYEEEE, per germline.